This T cell receptor beta chain is from a study of CD8 T cells in Susac syndrome. Random hexamers were used to reverse transcribe the RNA input (about 0.5 to 1 ug). Amplification of TCR beta CDR3 across 54 Vbeta and 13 Jbeta was performed with immunoSEQ multiplex PCR. Each CDR3 protein gets one entry after TCRdb re-called the immunoSEQ multiplex PCR reads with MiXCR. The sample yields roughly 200,000 distinct CDR3 sequences, about 91% seen once. This CDR3 contains 12 residues. Trimming stripped 2 bases from V and 3 bases from J, with 4 bases between. Germline V gene lookup returns CDR1 SGHTA and CDR2 FQGNSA. This clonotype was seen just once.

The source of this sequence is a human donor with Susac syndrome. V usage is TRBV7-2 and J usage is TRBJ1-2; D uncertain. Sequencing was carried out using CD4+ T cells from PBMCs. The CDR3 region is CASSLNHYGYTF. DNA for the CDR3: TGTGCCAGCAGCTTAAACCACTATGGCTACACCTTC.